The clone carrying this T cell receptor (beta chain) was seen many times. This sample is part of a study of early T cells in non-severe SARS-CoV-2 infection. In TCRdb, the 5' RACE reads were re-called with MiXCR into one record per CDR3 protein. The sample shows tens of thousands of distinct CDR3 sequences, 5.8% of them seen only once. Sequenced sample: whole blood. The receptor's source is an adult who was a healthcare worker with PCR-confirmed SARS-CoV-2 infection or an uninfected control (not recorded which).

The CDR3 nucleotides are TGCAGTGCTAGAGATCTTTATCGCCTAGCGGGGGGAAGCACAGATACGCAGTATTTT. Its translation: CSARDLYRLAGGSTDTQYF. This chain joins TRBV20-1 and TRBJ2-3, with TRBD2 matching over 11 bases. V lost 0 bases to trimming and J lost 0 bases; unmatched junction nucleotides: 11. CDR1 is DFQATT, CDR2 SNEGSKA, per germline (reference sequence). This CDR3 comprises 19 residues.